This T cell receptor beta chain was recovered during a study of shared clonotypes between healthy human individuals. Study-wide findings and caveats: Sharing across four donors was highest in naive CD4 (roughly 5%) and lowest in memory CD8 (0.4%).

In the study's own analysis: Filtering of immunoSEQ junctional sequences could not match full-length read filtering. Method: immunoSEQ multiplex PCR; TCRdb's copy keeps in-frame clones and lacks some. D and trimming come from the DNA, and the V and J calls and clone size come from that table. The repertoire has 950,000 to 1,300,000 clones, 75% of them found once; the top ten carry approximately 1.5%. This clone has a single count. The antigen remains unidentified. After removal of 9 bases from V and 1 base from J, the junction contained 8 bases not matched to a gene. Germline values: CDR1 SNHLY, CDR2 FYNNEI. This CDR3 is 14 amino acids long.

The TCR comes from a man between 18 and 29 years old in good health. The V gene is TRBV2, the J gene TRBJ2-5, with TRBD2 identical over 7 bases. The sequencing input was memory CD4+ T cells sorted from blood. Indicated subset: CD45RA-negative fraction. The chain's CDR3 is CASGLDPVQETQYF. The CDR3 nucleotides are TGTGCCAGTGGACTAGACCCAGTCCAAGAGACCCAGTACTTC.